What follows are 5 T cell receptor beta chains derived from one specimen sequenced in a study of blood T cell repertoires in COVID-19. The table came from immunoSEQ multiplex PCR; TCRdb's copy has only in-frame clones and leaves some out. The sample records about 300,000 clones, more than 80% being singletons. Sample: peripheral blood. The receptors originated from a young man who had recovered from COVID-19.

V is TRBV9 and J is TRBJ1-2; maybe TRBD1 (5 bases). This CDR3 is 14 amino acids long. Looked up from germline, CDR1 is SGDLS and CDR2 is YYNGEE. V was clipped by 3 bases and J by 0 bases, with 9 bases between them. The CDR3 coding sequence is TGTGCCAGCAGCGGAGCCAGGGCTAACTATGGCTACACCTTC. It translates to CASSGARANYGYTF.

The chain joins TRBV7-6 to TRBJ2-2, with TRBD1 identical over 8 bases. With V trimmed by 1 base and J by 6 bases, 7 bases remained unmatched. Germline V gene sequence: CDR1 SGHVS, CDR2 FNYEAQ. This CDR3 has 16 residues. The chain's CDR3 is CASSLEDRDGPGELFF. The CDR3 bases are TGTGCCAGCAGCTTAGAGGACAGGGATGGGCCCGGGGAGCTGTTTTTT. The full variable domain, completed using reference TRBV7-6 and TRBJ2-2, is GAGVSQSPRYKVTKRGQDVALRCDPISGHVSLYWYRQALGQGPEFLTYFNYEAQQDKSGLPNDRFSAERPEGSISTLTIQRTEQRDSAMYRCASSLEDRDGPGELFFGEGSRLTVL.

This chain connects TRBV29-1 to TRBJ1-1; 7 bases line up with TRBD1. Trimming removed 6 bases from V and 5 bases from J; junction bases left unmatched: 12. This CDR3 comprises 14 residues. From germline, CDR1 is SQVTM and CDR2 ANQGSEA. This chain's CDR3 is CSVEPRDSQTEAFF. The DNA of the CDR3 is TGCAGCGTGGAACCCCGGGACAGTCAAACTGAAGCTTTCTTT.

The chain couples TRBV27 to TRBJ2-1; 11 positions match TRBD2. V shed 3 bases and J 1 base; nucleotides not matched to a gene: 2. From germline, CDR1 is MNHEY and CDR2 SMNVEV (reference sequence). This CDR3 is 16 amino acids long. The CDR3 DNA reads TGTGCCAGCAGTTTCGCTAGCGGGGGGTCCTACAATGAGCAGTTCTTC. Translating gives CASSFASGGSYNEQFF.

The J gene is TRBJ1-2, the V gene TRBV7-2; D unresolved. Looked up from germline, CDR1 is SGHTA and CDR2 is FQGNSA. The CDR3 has 14 amino acids. V lost 2 bases to trimming and J lost 6 bases, with 13 bases between them. DNA for the CDR3: TGTGCCAGCAGCTTAAAGCGGGGTCTCGATGGCTACACCTTC. Protein product: CASSLKRGLDGYTF.